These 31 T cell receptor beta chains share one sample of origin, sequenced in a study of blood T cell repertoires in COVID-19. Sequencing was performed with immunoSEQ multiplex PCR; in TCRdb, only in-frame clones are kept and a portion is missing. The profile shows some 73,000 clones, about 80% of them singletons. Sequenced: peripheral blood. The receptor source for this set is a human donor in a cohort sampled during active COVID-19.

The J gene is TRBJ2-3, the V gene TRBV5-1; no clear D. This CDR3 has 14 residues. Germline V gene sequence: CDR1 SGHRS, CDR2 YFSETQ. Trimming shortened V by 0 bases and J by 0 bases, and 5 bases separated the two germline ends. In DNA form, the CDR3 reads TGCGCCAGCAGCTTGGTGGCTAGCACAGATACGCAGTATTTT. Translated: CASSLVASTDTQYF.

The CDR3 here is CASSSNSRHATNEKLFF. The CDR3 nucleotides read TGTGCCAGCAGCTCCAACTCGAGGCATGCAACTAATGAAAAACTGTTTTTT. This chain joins TRBV7-9 and TRBJ1-4; D remains ambiguous. The CDR3 totals 17 residues. Trimming cost V 4 bases and J 0 bases, with 15 bases left between them. Germline loops: CDR1 SEHNR, CDR2 FQNEAQ (reference sequence).

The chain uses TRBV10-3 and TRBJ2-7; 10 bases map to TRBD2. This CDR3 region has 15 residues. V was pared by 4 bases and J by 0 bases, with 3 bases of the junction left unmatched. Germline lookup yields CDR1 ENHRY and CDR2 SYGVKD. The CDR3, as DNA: TGTGCCATCAGTGGGAGCGGGGGGGCCTCCTACGAGCAGTACTTC. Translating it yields CAISGSGGASYEQYF.

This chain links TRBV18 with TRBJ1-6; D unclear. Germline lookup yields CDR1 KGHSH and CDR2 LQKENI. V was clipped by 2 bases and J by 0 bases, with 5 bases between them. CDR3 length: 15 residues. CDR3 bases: TGTGCCAGCTCACCAGAGAGCTCCTATAATTCACCCCTCCACTTT. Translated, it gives CASSPESSYNSPLHF.

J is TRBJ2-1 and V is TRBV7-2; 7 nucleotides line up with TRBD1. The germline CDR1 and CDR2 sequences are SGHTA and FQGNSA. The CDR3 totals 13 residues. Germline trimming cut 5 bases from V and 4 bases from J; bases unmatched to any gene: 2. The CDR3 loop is CASSPTGYNEQFF. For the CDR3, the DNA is TGTGCCAGCAGCCCGACAGGGTACAATGAGCAGTTCTTC.

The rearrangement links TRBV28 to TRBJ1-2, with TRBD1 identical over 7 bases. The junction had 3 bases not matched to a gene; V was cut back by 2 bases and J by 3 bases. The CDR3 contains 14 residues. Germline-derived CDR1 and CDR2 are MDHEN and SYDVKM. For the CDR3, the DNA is TGTGCCAGCAGTTTAACAGGGGCGCACTATGGCTACACCTTC. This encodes CASSLTGAHYGYTF.

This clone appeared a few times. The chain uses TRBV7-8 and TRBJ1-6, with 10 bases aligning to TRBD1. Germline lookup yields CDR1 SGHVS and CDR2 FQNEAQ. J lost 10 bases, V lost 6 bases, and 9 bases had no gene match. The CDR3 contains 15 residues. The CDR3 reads CASRGTGEKSSPLHF. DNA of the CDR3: TGTGCCAGCAGGGGGACAGGGGAGAAGAGCTCACCCCTCCACTTT.

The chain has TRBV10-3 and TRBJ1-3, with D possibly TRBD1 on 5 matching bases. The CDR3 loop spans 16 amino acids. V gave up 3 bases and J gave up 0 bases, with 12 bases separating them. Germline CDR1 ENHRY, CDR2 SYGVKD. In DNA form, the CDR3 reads TGTGCCATCAGTGACTCGACAGACAGCTCTGGAAACACCATATATTTT. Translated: CAISDSTDSSGNTIYF.

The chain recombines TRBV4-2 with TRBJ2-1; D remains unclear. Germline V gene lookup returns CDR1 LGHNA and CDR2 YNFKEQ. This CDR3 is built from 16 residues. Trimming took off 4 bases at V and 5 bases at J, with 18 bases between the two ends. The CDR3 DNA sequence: TGTGCCAGCAGCCGAAACAATGCCAACCCGAACAATGAGCAGTTCTTC. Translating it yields CASSRNNANPNNEQFF.

The CDR3 DNA follows: TGTGCCAGCAGTTTCCCCCACCGAGGGACCCAGCATTTT. It is translated as CASSFPHRGTQHF. The chain is built from TRBV28 and TRBJ1-5; D is unclear. The CDR3 length is 13 residues. Germline CDR1 and CDR2: MDHEN and SYDVKM. V lost 3 bases and J lost 11, with 14 bases in between.

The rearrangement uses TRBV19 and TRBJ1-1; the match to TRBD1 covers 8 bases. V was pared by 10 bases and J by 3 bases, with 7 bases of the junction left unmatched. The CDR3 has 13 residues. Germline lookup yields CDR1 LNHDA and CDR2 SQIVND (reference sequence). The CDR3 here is CAKTGQDDTEAFF. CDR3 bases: TGTGCCAAAACGGGACAGGACGACACTGAAGCTTTCTTT.

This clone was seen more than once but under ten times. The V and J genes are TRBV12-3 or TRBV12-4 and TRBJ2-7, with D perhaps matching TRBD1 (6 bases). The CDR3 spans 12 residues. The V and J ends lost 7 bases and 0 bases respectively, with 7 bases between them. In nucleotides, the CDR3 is TGTGCCAGCAAACAGGGCTCCTACGAGCAGTACTTC. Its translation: CASKQGSYEQYF.

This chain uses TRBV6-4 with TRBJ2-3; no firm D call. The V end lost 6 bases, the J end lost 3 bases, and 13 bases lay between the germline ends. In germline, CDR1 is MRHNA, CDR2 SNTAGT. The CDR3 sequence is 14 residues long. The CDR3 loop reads CASSPTAGTDTQYF. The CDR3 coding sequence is TGTGCCAGCAGCCCTACAGCAGGAACAGATACGCAGTATTTT.

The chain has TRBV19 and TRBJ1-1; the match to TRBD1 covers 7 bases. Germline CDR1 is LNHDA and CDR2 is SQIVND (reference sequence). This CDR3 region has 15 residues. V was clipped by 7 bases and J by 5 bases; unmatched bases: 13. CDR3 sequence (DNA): TGTGCCAGTACCCCTGGAGGGGGCTGGGGGACTGAAGCTTTCTTT. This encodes CASTPGGGWGTEAFF.

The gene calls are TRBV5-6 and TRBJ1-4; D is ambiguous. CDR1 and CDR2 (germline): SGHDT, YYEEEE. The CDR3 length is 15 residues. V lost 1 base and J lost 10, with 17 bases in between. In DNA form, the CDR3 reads TGTGCCAGCAGCTTGAGCTTCACATCACAGTCAAAACTGTTTTTT. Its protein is CASSLSFTSQSKLFF.

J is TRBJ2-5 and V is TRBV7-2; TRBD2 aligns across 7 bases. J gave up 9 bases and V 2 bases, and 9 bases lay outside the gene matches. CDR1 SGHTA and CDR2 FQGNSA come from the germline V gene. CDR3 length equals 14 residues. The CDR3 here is CASSLSPRSGAQYF. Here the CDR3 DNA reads TGTGCCAGCAGCTTATCACCCCGGAGCGGGGCCCAGTACTTC.

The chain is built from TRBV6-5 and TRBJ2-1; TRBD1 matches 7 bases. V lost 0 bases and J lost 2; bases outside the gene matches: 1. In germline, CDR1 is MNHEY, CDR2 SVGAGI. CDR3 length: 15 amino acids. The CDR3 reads CASSYSGGPYNEQFF. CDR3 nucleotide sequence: TGTGCCAGCAGTTACTCAGGGGGCCCCTACAATGAGCAGTTCTTC.

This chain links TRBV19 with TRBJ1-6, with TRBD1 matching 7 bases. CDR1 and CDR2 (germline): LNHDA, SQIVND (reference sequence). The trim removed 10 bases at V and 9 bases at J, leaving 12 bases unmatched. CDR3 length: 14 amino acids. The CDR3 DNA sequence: TGTGCCACCCTACGGACAGGATCGAGTTCACCCCTCCACTTT. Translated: CATLRTGSSSPLHF.

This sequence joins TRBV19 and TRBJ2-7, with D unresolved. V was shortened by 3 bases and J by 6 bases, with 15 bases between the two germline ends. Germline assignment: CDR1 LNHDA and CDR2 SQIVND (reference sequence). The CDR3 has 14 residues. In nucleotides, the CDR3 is TGTGCCAGTAGTATTTCGTTCGAGCGAGGCGAGCAGTACTTC. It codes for CASSISFERGEQYF.

DNA of the CDR3: TGTGCCAGCATCCCATCGCGGGGGACCCCAGCGGGGGAGCAGTACTTC. Translated: CASIPSRGTPAGEQYF. The J gene is TRBJ2-7, the V gene TRBV6-2 or TRBV6-3; 7 bases line up with TRBD2. The CDR3 loop spans 16 amino acids. Germline V gene sequence: CDR1 MNHEY, CDR2 SVGEGT. V lost 7 bases to trimming and J lost 7 bases; unmatched junction nucleotides: 19.

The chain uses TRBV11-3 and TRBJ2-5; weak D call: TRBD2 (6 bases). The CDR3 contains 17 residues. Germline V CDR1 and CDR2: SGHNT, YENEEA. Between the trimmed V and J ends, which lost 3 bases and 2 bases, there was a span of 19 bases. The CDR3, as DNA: TGTGCCAGCAGCTTGTATACACATGGGACTGTTCAAGAGACCCAGTACTTC. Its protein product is CASSLYTHGTVQETQYF.

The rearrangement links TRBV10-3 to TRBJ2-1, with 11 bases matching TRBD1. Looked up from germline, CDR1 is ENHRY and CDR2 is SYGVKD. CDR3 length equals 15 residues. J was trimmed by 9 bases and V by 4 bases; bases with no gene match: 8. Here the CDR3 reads CAISVLDRGQGEQFF. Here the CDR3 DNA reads TGTGCCATCAGTGTGTTGGACAGGGGGCAGGGTGAGCAGTTCTTC.

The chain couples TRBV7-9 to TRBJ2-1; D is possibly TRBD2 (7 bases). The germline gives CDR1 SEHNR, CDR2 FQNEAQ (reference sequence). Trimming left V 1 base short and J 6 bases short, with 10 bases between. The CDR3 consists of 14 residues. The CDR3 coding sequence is TGTGCCAGCAGCTTAGAACGGGGGGCCAATGAGCAGTTCTTC. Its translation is CASSLERGANEQFF.

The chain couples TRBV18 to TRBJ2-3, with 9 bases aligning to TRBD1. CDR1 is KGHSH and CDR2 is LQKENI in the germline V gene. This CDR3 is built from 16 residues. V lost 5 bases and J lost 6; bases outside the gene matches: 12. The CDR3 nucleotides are TGTGCCAGCTCAAAGACAGGGGGGGAGAGGATGGATACGCAGTATTTT. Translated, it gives CASSKTGGERMDTQYF.

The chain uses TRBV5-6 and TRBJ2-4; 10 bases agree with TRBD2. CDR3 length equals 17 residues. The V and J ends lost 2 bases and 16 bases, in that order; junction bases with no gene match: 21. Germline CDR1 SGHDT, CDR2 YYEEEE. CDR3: CASSFRGSGGLARGDYF. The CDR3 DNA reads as TGTGCCAGCAGCTTCCGAGGTTCGGGGGGACTAGCGCGAGGAGACTACTTC.

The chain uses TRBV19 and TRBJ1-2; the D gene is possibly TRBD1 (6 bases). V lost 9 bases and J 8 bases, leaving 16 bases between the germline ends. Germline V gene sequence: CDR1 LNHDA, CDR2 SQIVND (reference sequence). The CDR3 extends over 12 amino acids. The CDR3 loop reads CASTEAGTGYTF. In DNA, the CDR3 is TGTGCCAGCACCGAAGCTGGGACAGGCTACACCTTC.

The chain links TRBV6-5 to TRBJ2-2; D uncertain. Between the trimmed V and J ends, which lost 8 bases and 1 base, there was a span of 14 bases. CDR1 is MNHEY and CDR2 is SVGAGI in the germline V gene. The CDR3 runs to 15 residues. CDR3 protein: CASVQATRNTGELFF. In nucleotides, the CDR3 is TGTGCCAGCGTGCAGGCCACGAGGAACACCGGGGAGCTGTTTTTT.

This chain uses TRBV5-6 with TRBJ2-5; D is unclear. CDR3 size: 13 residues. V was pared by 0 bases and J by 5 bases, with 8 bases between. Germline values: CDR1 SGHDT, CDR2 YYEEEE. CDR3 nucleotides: TGTGCCAGCAGCTTGGGCAGTCAGGAGACCCAGTACTTC. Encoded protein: CASSLGSQETQYF.

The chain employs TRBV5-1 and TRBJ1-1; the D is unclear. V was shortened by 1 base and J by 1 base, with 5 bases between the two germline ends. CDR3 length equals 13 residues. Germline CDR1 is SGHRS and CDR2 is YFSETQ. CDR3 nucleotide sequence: TGCGCCAGCAGCTTGTCAGAGAACACTGAAGCTTTCTTT. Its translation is CASSLSENTEAFF.

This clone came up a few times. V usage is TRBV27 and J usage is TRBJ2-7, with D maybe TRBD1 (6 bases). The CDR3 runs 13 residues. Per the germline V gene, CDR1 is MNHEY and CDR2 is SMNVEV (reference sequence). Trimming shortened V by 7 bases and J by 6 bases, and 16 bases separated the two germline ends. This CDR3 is CASTPGVLGEQYF. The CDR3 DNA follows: TGTGCCAGCACCCCAGGGGTCCTCGGCGAGCAGTACTTC.

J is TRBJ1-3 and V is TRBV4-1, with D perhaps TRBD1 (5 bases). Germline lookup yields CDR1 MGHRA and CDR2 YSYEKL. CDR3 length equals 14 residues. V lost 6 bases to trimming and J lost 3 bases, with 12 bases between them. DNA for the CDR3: TGCGCCAGCAGATCTCTCGGGGGTGGAAACACCATATATTTT. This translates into CASRSLGGGNTIYF.